The rows below give T cell receptor beta chains drawn from one sample of a study of beta chain features in type 1 diabetes. TCRdb's table, derived via immunoSEQ multiplex PCR, lists solely in-frame clones and lacks some. The sample lists 100,000 to 150,000 clones; approximately 15% were seen once. The source material was central memory CD4+ T cells from blood. The receptors here all came from a young man with type 1 diabetes. The CDR3 runs from the conserved cysteine through the conserved F or W. Clone size, where shown, is once, few, many, or a class for clones that have expanded.

>TRBJ1-1|13|TRBV30|few
CAWGDAYRTEAFF
>TRBJ2-1|16|TRBV30|NA
CAWSVPIGYPYNEQFF
>TRBJ1-2|14|TRBV9|NA
CASSPDRGGYGYTF
>TRBJ2-7|15|TRBV30|few
CAWGPSLRHSYEQYF
>TRBJ2-3|14|TRBV7-9|few
CASSLTSITDTQYF
>TRBJ2-5|16|TRBV25-1|few
CASSGGLAKSQETQYF
>TRBJ2-7|14|TRBV6-6|few
CASSYLDSYYEQYF
>TRBJ2-7|18|TRBV4-1|few
CASSQRDPLAGVAYEQYF
>TRBJ2-1|14|TRBV30|NA
CAWSVGGANNEQFF
>TRBJ1-2|16|TRBV4-3|NA
CASSQGGSRAIYGYTF
>TRBJ2-2|13|TRBV29-1|few
CSVDVSGAGELFF
>TRBJ1-6|16|TRBV15|few
CATSRGDRGLRSPLHF
>TRBJ1-2|12|TRBV7-8|NA
CASSMTGGGYTF
>TRBJ2-5|13|TRBV30|many
CAWSVRVRETQYF
>TRBJ2-2|13|TRBV7-2|NA
CASSLADGGELFF
>TRBJ2-1|15|TRBV18|few
CASSPLAGVLNEQFF
>TRBJ2-1|16|TRBV30|NA
CAWSVRSDGYYNEQFF
>TRBJ2-3|13|TRBV29-1|few
CSAVAGGTDTQYF
>TRBJ1-5|16|TRBV4-1|few
CASSPAPTGSNQPQHF
>TRBJ2-1|13|TRBV11-2|NA
CASKTGGGVEQFF
>TRBJ1-6|15|TRBV7-3|few
CASSLTGQGNSPLHF
>TRBJ1-1|15|TRBV18|many
CASSPPAKGNTEAFF
>TRBJ2-2|17|TRBV28|NA
CASSSQTGTANTGELFF
>TRBJ1-4|15|TRBV4-3|few
CASSQDRVSYEKLFF
>TRBJ2-5|15|TRBV6-1|many
CASRGGQAGQETQYF
>TRBJ2-7|16|TRBV13|many
CASRPYAGTNSYEQYF
>TRBJ2-5|14|TRBV30|NA
CAQTPASLGETQYF
>TRBJ2-1|14|TRBV7-9|NA
CASSWNGDRDEQFF
>TRBJ2-7|14|TRBV6-5|NA
CASGSRLQGHEQYF